This TCR beta chain was obtained from a study of T cells in Graves' hyperthyroidism and ophthalmopathy. Study-level information: Blood was drawn when the patient was first diagnosed and still untreated. General study results and limits: Most thyroid clonotypes with frequency above 0.001 were detected in blood.

This clonotype was seen at least ten times. Its antigen remains unknown. The CDR3 is made up of 15 amino acids. V was pared by 0 bases and J by 2 bases, with 8 bases between. Germline V gene data show CDR1 as LNHDA and CDR2 as SQIVND (reference sequence). Absent ophthalmopathy progression within 18 months defined stable Graves' hyperthyroidism. Clinical symptoms, serum thyroxine, TRAb, thyroid ultrasound and orbital computed tomography established diagnosis. Using RNA transcripts as the source, TCR beta CDR3 regions were amplified. When the TCR CDR3 underwent first-round RT-PCR, the HTBI primer set was used. TCRdb reprocessed the multiplex PCR reads via MiXCR and lists one record per CDR3 protein. The sample holds approximately 870,000 distinct CDR3 sequences; around 38% are singletons and the top ten take about 9%.

The V call is TRBV19, the J call TRBJ1-5, with D maybe TRBD1 (5 bases). The receptor was isolated from a man younger than 35 with Graves' hyperthyroidism. What was sequenced was blood. The CDR3 region has the DNA TGTGCCAGTAGTATAGACAGGGACCGCAATCAGCCCCAGCATTTT. This codes for CASSIDRDRNQPQHF.